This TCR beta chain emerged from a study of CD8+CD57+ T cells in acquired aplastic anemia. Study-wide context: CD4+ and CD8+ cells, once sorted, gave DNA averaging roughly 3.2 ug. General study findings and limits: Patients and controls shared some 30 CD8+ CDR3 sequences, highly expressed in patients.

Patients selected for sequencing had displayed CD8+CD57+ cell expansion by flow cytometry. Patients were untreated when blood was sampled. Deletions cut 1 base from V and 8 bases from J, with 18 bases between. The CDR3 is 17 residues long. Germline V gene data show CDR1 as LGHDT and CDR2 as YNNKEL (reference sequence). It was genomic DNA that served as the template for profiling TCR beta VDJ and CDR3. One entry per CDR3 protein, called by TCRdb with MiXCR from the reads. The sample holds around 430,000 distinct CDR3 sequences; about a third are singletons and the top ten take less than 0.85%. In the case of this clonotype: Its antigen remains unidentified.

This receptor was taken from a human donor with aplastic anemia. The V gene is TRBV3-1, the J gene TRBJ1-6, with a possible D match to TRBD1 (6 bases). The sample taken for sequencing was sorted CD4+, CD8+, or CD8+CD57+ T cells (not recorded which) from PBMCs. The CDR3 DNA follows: TGTGCCAGCAGCCAAGGGTTCGTTGGGGGCGCGGATTCACCCCTCCACTTT. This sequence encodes CASSQGFVGGADSPLHF.